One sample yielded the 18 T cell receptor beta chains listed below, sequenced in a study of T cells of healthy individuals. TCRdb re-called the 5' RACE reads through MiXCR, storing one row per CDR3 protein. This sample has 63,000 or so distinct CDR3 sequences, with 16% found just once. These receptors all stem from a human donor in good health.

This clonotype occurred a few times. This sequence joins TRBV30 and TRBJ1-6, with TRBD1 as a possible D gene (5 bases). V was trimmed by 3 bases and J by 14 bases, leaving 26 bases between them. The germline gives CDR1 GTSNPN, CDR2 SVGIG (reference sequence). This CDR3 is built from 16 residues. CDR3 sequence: CAWRPVGGQGVRALHF. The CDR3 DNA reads TGTGCCTGGAGGCCCGTCGGAGGGCAGGGAGTTCGGGCCCTCCACTTT.

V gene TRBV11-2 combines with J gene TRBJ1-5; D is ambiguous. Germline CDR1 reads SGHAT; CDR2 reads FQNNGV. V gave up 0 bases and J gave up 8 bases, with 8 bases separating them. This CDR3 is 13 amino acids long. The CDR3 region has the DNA TGTGCCAGCAGCTTAGATACGATTGAGCCCCAGCATTTT. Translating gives CASSLDTIEPQHF.

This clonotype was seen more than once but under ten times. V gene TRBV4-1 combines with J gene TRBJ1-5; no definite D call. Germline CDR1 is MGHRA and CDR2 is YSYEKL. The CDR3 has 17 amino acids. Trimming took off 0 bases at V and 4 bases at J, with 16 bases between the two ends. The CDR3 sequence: CASSQEGDFHANQPQHF. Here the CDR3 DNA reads TGCGCCAGCAGCCAAGAGGGAGATTTCCACGCGAATCAGCCCCAGCATTTT.

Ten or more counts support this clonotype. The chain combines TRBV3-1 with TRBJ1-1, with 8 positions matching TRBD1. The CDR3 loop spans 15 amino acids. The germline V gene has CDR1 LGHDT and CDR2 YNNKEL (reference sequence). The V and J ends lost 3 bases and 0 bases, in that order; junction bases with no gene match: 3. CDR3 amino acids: CASSQTGALNTEAFF. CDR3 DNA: TGTGCCAGCAGCCAGACAGGGGCCCTGAACACTGAAGCTTTCTTT.

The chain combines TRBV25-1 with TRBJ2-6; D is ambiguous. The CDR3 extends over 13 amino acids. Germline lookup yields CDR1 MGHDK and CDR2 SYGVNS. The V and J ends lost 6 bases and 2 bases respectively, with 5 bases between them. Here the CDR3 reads CASRGTGANVLTF. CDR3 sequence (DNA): TGTGCCAGCAGAGGTACTGGGGCCAACGTCCTGACTTTC.

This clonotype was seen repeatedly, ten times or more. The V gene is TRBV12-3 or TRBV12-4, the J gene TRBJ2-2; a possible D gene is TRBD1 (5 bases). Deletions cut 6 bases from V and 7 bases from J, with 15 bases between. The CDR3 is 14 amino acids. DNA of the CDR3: TGTGCCAGCAGAGACAGACAGTGGGACGGGGAGCTGTTTTTT. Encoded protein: CASRDRQWDGELFF.

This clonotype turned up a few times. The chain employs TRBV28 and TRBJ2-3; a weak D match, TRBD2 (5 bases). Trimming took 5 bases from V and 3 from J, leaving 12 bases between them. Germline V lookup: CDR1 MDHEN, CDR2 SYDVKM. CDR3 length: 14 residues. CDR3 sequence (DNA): TGTGCCAGCAGTGATTTGGGAGCAACAGATACGCAGTATTTT. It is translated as CASSDLGATDTQYF.

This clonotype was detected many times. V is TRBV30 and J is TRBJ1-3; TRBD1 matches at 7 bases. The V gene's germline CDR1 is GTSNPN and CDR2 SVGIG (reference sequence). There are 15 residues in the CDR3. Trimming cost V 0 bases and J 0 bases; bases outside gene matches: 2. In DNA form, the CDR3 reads TGTGCCTGGAGTGTAGGGACAGTCTCTGGAAACACCATATATTTT. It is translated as CAWSVGTVSGNTIYF.

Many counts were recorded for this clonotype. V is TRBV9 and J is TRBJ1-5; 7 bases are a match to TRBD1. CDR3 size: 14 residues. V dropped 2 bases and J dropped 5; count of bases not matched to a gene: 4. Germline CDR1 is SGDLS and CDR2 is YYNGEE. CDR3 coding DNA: TGTGCCAGCAGCGTTGGACAGGAGGATCAGCCCCAGCATTTT. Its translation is CASSVGQEDQPQHF. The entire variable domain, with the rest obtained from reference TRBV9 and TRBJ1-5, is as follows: DSGVTQTPKHLITATGQRVTLRCSPRSGDLSVYWYQQSLDQGLQFLIQYYNGEERAKGNILERFSAQQFPDLHSELNLSSLELGDSALYFCASSVGQEDQPQHFGDGTRLSIL.

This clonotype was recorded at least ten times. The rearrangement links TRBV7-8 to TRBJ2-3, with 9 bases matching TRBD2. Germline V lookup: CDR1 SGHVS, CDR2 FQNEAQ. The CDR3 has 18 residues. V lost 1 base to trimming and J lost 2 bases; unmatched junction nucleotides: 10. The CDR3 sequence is CASSLVEASGMVTDTQYF. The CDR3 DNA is TGTGCCAGCAGCTTAGTGGAGGCTAGCGGGATGGTCACAGATACGCAGTATTTT. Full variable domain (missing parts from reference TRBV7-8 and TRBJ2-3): GAGVSQSPRYKVAKRGQDVALRCDPISGHVSLFWYQQALGQGPEFLTYFQNEAQLDKSGLPSDRFFAERPEGSVSTLKIQRTQQEDSAVYLCASSLVEASGMVTDTQYFGPGTRLTVL.

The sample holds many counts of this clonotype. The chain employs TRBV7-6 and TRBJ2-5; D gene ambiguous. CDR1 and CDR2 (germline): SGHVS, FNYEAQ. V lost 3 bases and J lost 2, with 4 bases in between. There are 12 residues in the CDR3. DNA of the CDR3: TGTGCCAGCAGCTTGGTACAAGAGACCCAGTACTTC. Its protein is CASSLVQETQYF.

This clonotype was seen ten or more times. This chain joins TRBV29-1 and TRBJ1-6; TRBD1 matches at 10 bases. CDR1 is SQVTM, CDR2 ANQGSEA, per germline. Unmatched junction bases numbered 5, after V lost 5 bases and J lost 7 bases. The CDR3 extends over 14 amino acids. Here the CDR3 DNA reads TGCAGCGTTACGGGACAGGGGCGGAATTCACCCCTCCACTTT. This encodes CSVTGQGRNSPLHF.

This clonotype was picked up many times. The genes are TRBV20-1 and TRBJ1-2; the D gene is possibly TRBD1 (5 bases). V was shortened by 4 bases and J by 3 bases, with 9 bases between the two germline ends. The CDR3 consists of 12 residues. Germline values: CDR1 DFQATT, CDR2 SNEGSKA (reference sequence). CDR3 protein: CSATRGHYGYTF. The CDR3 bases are TGCAGTGCTACCCGGGGACACTATGGCTACACCTTC.

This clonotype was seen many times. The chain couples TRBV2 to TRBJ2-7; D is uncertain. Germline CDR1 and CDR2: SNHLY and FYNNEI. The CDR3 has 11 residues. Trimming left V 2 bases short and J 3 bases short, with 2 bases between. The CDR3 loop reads CASSEYYEQYF. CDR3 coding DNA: TGTGCCAGCAGTGAATACTACGAGCAGTACTTC.

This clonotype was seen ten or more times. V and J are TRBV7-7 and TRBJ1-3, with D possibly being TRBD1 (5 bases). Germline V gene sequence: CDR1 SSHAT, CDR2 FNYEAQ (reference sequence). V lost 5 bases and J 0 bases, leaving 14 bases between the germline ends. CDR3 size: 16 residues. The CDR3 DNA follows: TGTGCCAGCAGCCCCGGGAGGGGAGACTCTGGAAACACCATATATTTT. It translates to CASSPGRGDSGNTIYF.

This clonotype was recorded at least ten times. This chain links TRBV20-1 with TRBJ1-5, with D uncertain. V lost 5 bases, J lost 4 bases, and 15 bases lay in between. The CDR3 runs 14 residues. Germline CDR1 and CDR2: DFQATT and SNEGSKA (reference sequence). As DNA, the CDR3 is TGCAGTGCTGGAGGCGGCCAGGTTAATCAGCCCCAGCATTTT. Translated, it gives CSAGGGQVNQPQHF.

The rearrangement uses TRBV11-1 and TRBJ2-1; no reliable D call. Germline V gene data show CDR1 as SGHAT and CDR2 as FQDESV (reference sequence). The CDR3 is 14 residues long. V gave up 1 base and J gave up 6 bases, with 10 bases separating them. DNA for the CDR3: TGTGCCAGCAGCTTAGGGCAGCCCGGCAATGAGCAGTTCTTC. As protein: CASSLGQPGNEQFF.

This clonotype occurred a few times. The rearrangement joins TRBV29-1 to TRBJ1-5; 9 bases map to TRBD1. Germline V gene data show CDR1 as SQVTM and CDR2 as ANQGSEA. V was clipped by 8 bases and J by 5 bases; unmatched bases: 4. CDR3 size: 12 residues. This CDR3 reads CSIRTGDQPQHF. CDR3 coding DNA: TGCAGCATAAGGACAGGGGATCAGCCCCAGCATTTT.